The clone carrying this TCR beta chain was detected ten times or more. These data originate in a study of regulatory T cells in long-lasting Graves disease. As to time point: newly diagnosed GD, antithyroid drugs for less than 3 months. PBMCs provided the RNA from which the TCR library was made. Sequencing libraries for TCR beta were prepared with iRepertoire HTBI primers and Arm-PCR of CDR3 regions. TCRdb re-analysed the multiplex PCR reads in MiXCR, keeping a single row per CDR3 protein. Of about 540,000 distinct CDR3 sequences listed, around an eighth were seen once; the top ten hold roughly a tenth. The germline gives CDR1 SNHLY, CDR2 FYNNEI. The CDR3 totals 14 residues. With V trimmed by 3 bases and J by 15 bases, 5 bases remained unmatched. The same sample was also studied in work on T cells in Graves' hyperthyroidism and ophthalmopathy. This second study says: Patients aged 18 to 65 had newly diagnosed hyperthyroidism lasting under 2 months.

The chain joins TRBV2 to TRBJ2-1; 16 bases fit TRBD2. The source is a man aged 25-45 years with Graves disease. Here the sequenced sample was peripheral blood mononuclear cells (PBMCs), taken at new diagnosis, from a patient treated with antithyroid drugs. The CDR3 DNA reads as TGTGCCAGCAGTGACGAGGGACTAGCGGGAGGGCGGTTCTTC. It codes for CASSDEGLAGGRFF. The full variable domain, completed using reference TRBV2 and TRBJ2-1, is EPEVTQTPSHQVTQMGQEVILRCVPISNHLYFYWYRQILGQKVEFLVSFYNNEISEKSEIFDDQFSVERPDGSNFTLKIRSTKLEDSAMYFCASSDEGLAGGRFFGPGTRLTVL.